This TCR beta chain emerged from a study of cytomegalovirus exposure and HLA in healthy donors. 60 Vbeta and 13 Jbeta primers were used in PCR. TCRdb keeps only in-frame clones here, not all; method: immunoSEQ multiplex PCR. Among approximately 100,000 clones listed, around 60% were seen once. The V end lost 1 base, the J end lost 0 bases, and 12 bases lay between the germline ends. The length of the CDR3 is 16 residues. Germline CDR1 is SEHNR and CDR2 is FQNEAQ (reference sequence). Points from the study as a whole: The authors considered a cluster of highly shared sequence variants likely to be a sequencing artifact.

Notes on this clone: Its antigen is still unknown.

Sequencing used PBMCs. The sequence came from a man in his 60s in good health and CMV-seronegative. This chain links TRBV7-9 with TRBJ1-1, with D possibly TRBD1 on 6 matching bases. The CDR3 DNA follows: TGTGCCAGCAGCTTAGAGAGGGGGGGTATGAACACTGAAGCTTTCTTT. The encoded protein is CASSLERGGMNTEAFF.